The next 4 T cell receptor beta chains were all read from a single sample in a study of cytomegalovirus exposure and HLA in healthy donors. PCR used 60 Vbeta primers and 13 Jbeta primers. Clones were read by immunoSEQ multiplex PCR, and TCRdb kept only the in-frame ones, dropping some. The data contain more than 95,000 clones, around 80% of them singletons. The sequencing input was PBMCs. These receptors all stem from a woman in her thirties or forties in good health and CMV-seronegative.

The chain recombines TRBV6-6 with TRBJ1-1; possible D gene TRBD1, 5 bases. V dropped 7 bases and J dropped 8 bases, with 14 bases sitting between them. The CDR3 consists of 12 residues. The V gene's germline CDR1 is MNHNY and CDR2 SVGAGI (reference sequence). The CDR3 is CASTYRIAEAFF. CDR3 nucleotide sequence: TGTGCCAGCACCTACAGGATTGCCGAAGCTTTCTTT.

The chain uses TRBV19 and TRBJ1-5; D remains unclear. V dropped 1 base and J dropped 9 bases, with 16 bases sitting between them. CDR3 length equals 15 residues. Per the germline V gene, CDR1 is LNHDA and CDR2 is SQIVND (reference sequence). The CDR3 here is CASSIGVTLAGPQHF. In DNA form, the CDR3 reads TGTGCCAGTAGTATAGGGGTAACTTTGGCGGGGCCCCAGCATTTT.

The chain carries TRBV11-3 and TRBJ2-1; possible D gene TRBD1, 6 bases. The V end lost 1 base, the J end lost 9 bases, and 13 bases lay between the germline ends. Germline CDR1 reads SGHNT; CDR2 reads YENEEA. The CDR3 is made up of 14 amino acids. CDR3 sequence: CASSLGGARGEQFF. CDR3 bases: TGTGCCAGCAGCTTAGGAGGTGCCAGGGGTGAGCAGTTCTTC.

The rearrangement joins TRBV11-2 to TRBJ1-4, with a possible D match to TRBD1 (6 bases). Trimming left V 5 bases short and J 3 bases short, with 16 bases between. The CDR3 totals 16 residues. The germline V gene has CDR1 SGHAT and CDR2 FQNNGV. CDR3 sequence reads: CASSLNTGFPNEKLFF. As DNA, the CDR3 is TGTGCCAGCAGCCTCAATACAGGGTTCCCTAATGAAAAACTGTTTTTT.